The rows below give T cell receptor beta chains drawn from one sample of a study of shared clonotypes between healthy human individuals. Repertoires were generated with immunoSEQ multiplex PCR, while TCRdb's copy carries only in-frame clones and drops some. The sample gives 550,000 to 600,000 clones, roughly 79% of which show up once; about 11% is in the top ten. The sample consisted of PBMCs. The origin of the receptors is a woman in her thirties or forties in good health. Some clones in this sample may be carry-over from other donors' samples. Both conserved end residues are part of each CDR3. A D gene is named only where the DNA matches it firmly. Rows may omit the clone size; those that give it use once, few, many or a size class.

abundance: .
j_gene: TRBJ2-3
v_gene: TRBV7-5
d_gene: .
CDR3aa: CARSSRPNEVADTQYF
CDR3nt: TGTGCCAGAAGCTCCCGCCCTAACGAGGTCGCAGATACGCAGTATTTT

abundance: .
j_gene: TRBJ2-1
v_gene: TRBV2
d_gene: TRBD2
CDR3aa: CASSGASGEFF
CDR3nt: TGTGCCAGCAGTGGGGCTAGCGGGGAGTTCTTC

abundance: .
j_gene: TRBJ2-1
v_gene: TRBV7-2
d_gene: TRBD2
CDR3aa: CASSTSSSGSWDNEQFF
CDR3nt: TGTGCCAGCAGCACATCGTCTAGCGGGAGTTGGGACAATGAGCAGTTCTTC

abundance: .
j_gene: TRBJ2-3
v_gene: TRBV18
d_gene: .
CDR3aa: CASSPVGSSGSTDTQYF
CDR3nt: TGTGCCAGCTCACCGGTTGGTAGTTCTGGAAGCACAGATACGCAGTATTTT

abundance: once
j_gene: TRBJ2-5
v_gene: TRBV11-2
d_gene: TRBD1
CDR3aa: CASSFGQGETQYF
CDR3nt: TGTGCCAGCAGCTTCGGACAGGGAGAGACCCAGTACTTC

abundance: .
j_gene: TRBJ2-1
v_gene: TRBV5-1
d_gene: .
CDR3aa: CASSLVAAGMDEQFF
CDR3nt: TGCGCCAGCAGCTTGGTTGCTGCCGGTATGGATGAGCAGTTCTTC

abundance: .
j_gene: TRBJ1-4
v_gene: TRBV11-2
d_gene: .
CDR3aa: CASSQGRVVTNEKLFF
CDR3nt: TGCGCCAGCAGCCAAGGTCGGGTCGTCACTAATGAAAAACTGTTTTTT

abundance: once
j_gene: TRBJ1-1
v_gene: TRBV6-1
d_gene: .
CDR3aa: CASSSPVWGTEAFF
CDR3nt: TGTGCCAGCAGCTCCCCCGTGTGGGGCACTGAAGCTTTCTTT

abundance: once
j_gene: TRBJ2-5
v_gene: TRBV7-9
d_gene: .
CDR3aa: CASSFIVRGETQYF
CDR3nt: TGTGCCAGCAGCTTTATCGTCCGGGGGGAGACCCAGTACTTC

abundance: .
j_gene: TRBJ2-1
v_gene: TRBV29-1
d_gene: .
CDR3aa: CSVEGRGSYNEQFF
CDR3nt: TGCAGCGTTGAGGGACGGGGGTCCTACAATGAGCAGTTCTTC

abundance: few
j_gene: TRBJ2-5
v_gene: TRBV5-4
d_gene: .
CDR3aa: CASSLGLGRQETQYF
CDR3nt: TGTGCCAGCAGCTTGGGGCTTGGGCGGCAAGAGACCCAGTACTTC

abundance: .
j_gene: TRBJ2-5
v_gene: TRBV4-3
d_gene: TRBD1
CDR3aa: CASSHSRGQGVGTQYF
CDR3nt: TGCGCCAGCAGCCACTCGAGAGGACAGGGGGTTGGGACCCAGTACTTC

abundance: .
j_gene: TRBJ2-1
v_gene: TRBV6-4
d_gene: .
CDR3aa: CASSDSENNEQFF
CDR3nt: TGTGCCAGCAGTGACTCCGAGAACAATGAGCAGTTCTTC

abundance: .
j_gene: TRBJ2-3
v_gene: TRBV28
d_gene: TRBD2
CDR3aa: CASSLRGRMADTQYF
CDR3nt: TGTGCCAGCAGTTTACGCGGGAGGATGGCAGATACGCAGTATTTT

abundance: .
j_gene: TRBJ2-2
v_gene: TRBV18
d_gene: .
CDR3aa: CASSPLASTGELFF
CDR3nt: TGTGCCAGCTCACCACTCGCGAGCACCGGGGAGCTGTTTTTT

abundance: .
j_gene: TRBJ2-1
v_gene: TRBV5-1
d_gene: .
CDR3aa: CASSVDTYNEQFF
CDR3nt: TGCGCCAGCAGCGTCGATACCTACAATGAGCAGTTCTTC

abundance: .
j_gene: TRBJ2-7
v_gene: TRBV5-5
d_gene: .
CDR3aa: CASSRWGYEQYF
CDR3nt: TGTGCCAGCAGCCGGTGGGGTTACGAGCAGTACTTC

abundance: .
j_gene: TRBJ2-5
v_gene: TRBV27
d_gene: TRBD2
CDR3aa: CASSSLGLADGETQYF
CDR3nt: TGTGCCAGCAGTTCTTTGGGACTAGCAGACGGAGAGACCCAGTACTTC

abundance: .
j_gene: TRBJ2-5
v_gene: TRBV27
d_gene: .
CDR3aa: CASSLSSPLTGQPGLETQYF
CDR3nt: TGTGCCAGCAGTTTATCGTCCCCTCTAACAGGGCAACCCGGCCTAGAGACCCAGTACTTC

abundance: .
j_gene: TRBJ1-6
v_gene: TRBV4-2
d_gene: .
CDR3aa: CASSQDLTMARASPLHF
CDR3nt: TGTGCCAGCAGCCAAGATCTAACGATGGCACGGGCTTCACCCCTCCACTTT

abundance: once
j_gene: TRBJ2-5
v_gene: TRBV10-2
d_gene: .
CDR3aa: CASSTVGSQETQYF
CDR3nt: TGCGCCAGCAGCACCGTCGGTTCCCAAGAGACCCAGTACTTC

abundance: .
j_gene: TRBJ1-1
v_gene: TRBV28
d_gene: .
CDR3aa: CASSLTAPGRAFF
CDR3nt: TGTGCCAGCAGTTTAACCGCCCCTGGGAGAGCTTTCTTT

abundance: .
j_gene: TRBJ1-5
v_gene: TRBV30
d_gene: .
CDR3aa: CAWNVRGNSNQPQHF
CDR3nt: TGTGCCTGGAATGTACGGGGGAATAGCAATCAGCCCCAGCATTTT

abundance: .
j_gene: TRBJ1-1
v_gene: TRBV29-1
d_gene: .
CDR3aa: CSVAFGPNTEAFF
CDR3nt: TGCAGCGTTGCATTTGGTCCGAACACTGAAGCCTTCTTT

abundance: .
j_gene: TRBJ2-3
v_gene: TRBV4-3
d_gene: .
CDR3aa: CASSQGEEDTQYF
CDR3nt: TGCGCCAGCAGCCAAGGAGAGGAGGATACGCAGTATTTT

abundance: .
j_gene: TRBJ2-2
v_gene: TRBV5-1
d_gene: .
CDR3aa: CASSLGDTGELFF
CDR3nt: TGCGCCAGCAGCTTGGGAGACACCGGGGAGCTGTTTTTT

abundance: many
j_gene: TRBJ1-1
v_gene: TRBV28
d_gene: .
CDR3aa: CASIVGSVGGDDTEAFF
CDR3nt: TGTGCCAGCATAGTGGGATCTGTGGGGGGCGACGACACTGAAGCTTTCTTT

abundance: .
j_gene: TRBJ1-1
v_gene: TRBV2
d_gene: .
CDR3aa: CASRLIAGNTEAFF
CDR3nt: TGTGCCAGCAGACTTATAGCGGGGAACACTGAAGCTTTCTTT

abundance: .
j_gene: TRBJ2-2
v_gene: TRBV7-3
d_gene: TRBD2
CDR3aa: CASSLAGGSGELFF
CDR3nt: TGTGCCAGCAGCTTGGCGGGCGGGAGCGGGGAGCTGTTTTTT

abundance: .
j_gene: TRBJ2-4
v_gene: TRBV11-2
d_gene: .
CDR3aa: CASSLEDTMIQYF
CDR3nt: TGTGCCAGCAGCTTAGAGGACACCATGATTCAGTACTTC

abundance: few
j_gene: TRBJ2-7
v_gene: TRBV10-3
d_gene: TRBD2
CDR3aa: CAISEYMAGETYEQYF
CDR3nt: TGTGCCATCAGTGAGTATATGGCGGGAGAGACCTACGAGCAGTACTTC

abundance: .
j_gene: TRBJ2-5
v_gene: TRBV7-9
d_gene: .
CDR3aa: CASSTWTPNPTQEAQYF
CDR3nt: TGTGCCAGCAGCACCTGGACTCCGAACCCGACTCAAGAGGCCCAGTACTTC

abundance: .
j_gene: TRBJ1-4
v_gene: TRBV6-6
d_gene: .
CDR3aa: CASSYSDGGNEKLFF
CDR3nt: TGTGCCAGCAGTTACTCGGACGGGGGAAATGAAAAACTGTTTTTT

abundance: once
j_gene: TRBJ2-7
v_gene: TRBV7-8
d_gene: .
CDR3aa: CASSDTGRISYEQYF
CDR3nt: TGTGCCAGCAGCGACACCGGACGGATCTCCTACGAGCAGTACTTC

abundance: .
j_gene: TRBJ2-1
v_gene: TRBV7-9
d_gene: TRBD2
CDR3aa: CASSFGREENEQFF
CDR3nt: TGTGCCAGCAGCTTTGGGCGGGAGGAAAATGAGCAGTTCTTC

abundance: once
j_gene: TRBJ2-3
v_gene: TRBV6-1
d_gene: .
CDR3aa: CASSWKVDTQYF
CDR3nt: TGTGCCAGCAGTTGGAAGGTAGATACGCAGTATTTT

abundance: once
j_gene: TRBJ2-2
v_gene: TRBV7-3
d_gene: .
CDR3aa: CASSSPNTGELFF
CDR3nt: TGTGCCAGCAGCTCCCCGAACACCGGGGAGCTGTTTTTT